These T cell receptor beta chains were read from a single sample in a study of regulatory T cells in long-lasting Graves disease. TCRdb ran MiXCR on the multiplex PCR reads and lists one entry per CDR3 protein. Of 350,000 to 500,000 distinct CDR3 sequences listed, around 15% are singletons. The same specimen was also included in a second study, on T cells in Graves' hyperthyroidism and ophthalmopathy.

The sample consisted of peripheral blood mononuclear cells (PBMCs), taken at new diagnosis, from a patient treated with antithyroid drugs. Receptors were obtained from a woman younger than 45 with Graves disease. Both conserved end residues are part of each CDR3. The order of the fields is J gene, CDR3 length, V gene, D gene, clone size, CDR3 protein, CDR3 DNA. A D gene is named only where the DNA matches it firmly. The size of a clone is reported for some rows only, either as once, few or many, or as a class for expanded clones.

TRBJ1-5,15,TRBV24-1,.,many,CATSHRGPGNQPQHF,TGTGCCACCAGTCACCGTGGTCCGGGCAATCAGCCCCAGCATTTT
TRBJ2-5,16,TRBV19,.,.,CASSIWGRGNKETQYF,TGTGCCAGTAGTATATGGGGACGGGGGAACAAAGAGACCCAGTACTTC
TRBJ2-7,13,TRBV5-1,.,.,CASSLEIAHEQYF,TGCGCCAGCAGCTTGGAGATTGCCCACGAGCAGTACTTC
TRBJ2-7,13,TRBV4-1,.,.,CASSQVVGVGQYF,TGCGCCAGCAGCCAAGTTGTGGGAGTTGGGCAGTACTTC
TRBJ1-1,15,TRBV18,TRBD1,many,CASSPQSGQGGEAFF,TGTGCCAGCTCACCCCAGTCGGGACAGGGGGGGGAAGCTTTCTTT
TRBJ2-7,15,TRBV25-1,TRBD1,.,CASSPRDRGTHEQYF,TGTGCCAGCAGTCCGCGGGACAGGGGTACCCACGAGCAGTACTTC
TRBJ1-4,14,TRBV2,TRBD1,many,CASSEYRGREKLFF,TGTGCCAGCAGTGAATACAGGGGGCGGGAAAAACTGTTTTTT
TRBJ1-4,17,TRBV9,.,many,CASSVGPSTATNEKLFF,TGTGCCAGCAGCGTAGGGCCGTCGACAGCAACTAATGAAAAACTGTTTTTT
TRBJ2-1,16,TRBV11-2,TRBD2,many,CASSPPMGGAYNEQFF,TGTGCCAGCAGCCCCCCAATGGGGGGGGCCTACAATGAGCAGTTCTTC
TRBJ2-3,15,TRBV4-1,TRBD2,few,CASSHLAGATDTQYF,TGCGCCAGCAGCCATCTAGCGGGAGCAACAGATACGCAGTATTTT
TRBJ1-5,12,TRBV20-1,.,.,CSANGGDQPQHF,TGCAGTGCTAATGGAGGGGATCAGCCCCAGCATTTT
TRBJ2-3,13,TRBV6-1,.,many,CASFERGTDTQYF,TGTGCCTCATTCGAAAGGGGCACAGATACGCAGTATTTT
TRBJ1-5,16,TRBV20-1,TRBD1,.,CSAFDRTGRGNQPQHF,TGCAGTGCTTTCGACCGGACAGGGAGGGGGAATCAGCCCCAGCATTTT
TRBJ2-3,12,TRBV7-8,.,once,CASSRATDTQYF,TGTGCCAGCAGTAGAGCCACAGATACGCAGTATTTT
TRBJ2-1,16,TRBV11-2,.,many,CASSLELQGRDNEQFF,TGTGCCAGCAGCTTAGAATTGCAGGGTCGGGACAATGAGCAGTTCTTC
TRBJ2-1,12,TRBV3-1,.,many,CASSQGMDEQFF,TGTGCCAGCAGCCAAGGTATGGATGAGCAGTTCTTC
TRBJ1-1,13,TRBV6-5,.,many,CASSYMAATEAFF,TGTGCCAGCAGTTACATGGCGGCCACTGAAGCTTTCTTT
TRBJ1-4,14,TRBV12-3/TRBV12-4,.,few,CASSLGQGDEKLFF,TGTGCCAGCAGTTTGGGGCAGGGCGACGAAAAACTGTTTTTT
TRBJ2-5,12,TRBV27,.,many,CASGGMKETQYF,TGTGCCAGCGGCGGGATGAAAGAGACCCAGTACTTC
TRBJ1-2,12,TRBV12-3/TRBV12-4,TRBD1,many,CASSFQGGGYTF,TGTGCCAGCAGTTTCCAGGGGGGTGGCTACACCTTC
TRBJ1-5,15,TRBV19,.,.,CASSILLGGNQPQHF,TGTGCCAGTAGTATATTGTTAGGAGGGAATCAGCCCCAGCATTTT
TRBJ2-7,14,TRBV27,TRBD1,many,CASSRGDRAYEQYF,TGTGCCAGCAGCCGAGGGGACAGAGCCTACGAGCAGTACTTC
TRBJ2-5,12,TRBV30,.,many,CAFRPGSETQYF,TGTGCCTTTAGACCCGGATCGGAGACCCAGTACTTC
TRBJ2-1,15,TRBV3-1,.,many,CASSQVSGPEDEQFF,TGTGCCAGCAGCCAAGTGTCCGGCCCTGAGGATGAGCAGTTCTTC
TRBJ2-3,14,TRBV28,TRBD2,few,CASRSSGFTDTQYF,TGTGCCAGCAGGTCTAGCGGCTTCACAGATACGCAGTATTTT
TRBJ2-1,13,TRBV30,.,many,CAWGQSSYNEQFF,TGTGCCTGGGGACAGAGCTCCTACAATGAGCAGTTCTTC
TRBJ2-7,14,TRBV4-1,.,.,CASSQEVGSYEQYF,TGCGCCAGCAGCCAAGAGGTCGGATCCTACGAGCAGTACTTC
TRBJ1-1,13,TRBV27,.,many,CASGLGGATEAFF,TGTGCCAGCGGCCTTGGAGGGGCCACTGAAGCTTTCTTT
TRBJ1-1,15,TRBV6-1,.,many,CASRKTGGTGLVAFF,TGTGCCAGCAGAAAGACAGGAGGAACAGGGTTAGTAGCTTTCTTT
TRBJ1-2,14,TRBV6-5,.,.,CASSYGDSGYGYTF,TGTGCCAGCAGTTACGGTGACAGCGGCTATGGCTACACCTTC
TRBJ1-2,14,TRBV6-1,.,many,CASRPGQRNYGYTF,TGTGCCAGCAGGCCCGGACAGCGGAATTATGGCTACACCTTC
TRBJ2-3,14,TRBV18,.,.,CASFQGSRSDTQYF,TGTGCCAGCTTCCAGGGTAGCAGGTCAGATACGCAGTATTTT
TRBJ2-3,17,TRBV11-2,.,many,CASSPLIRSRYTDTQYF,TGTGCCAGCAGCCCTCTCATAAGGTCCAGATACACAGATACGCAGTATTTT
TRBJ2-4,14,TRBV9,.,few,CASSVEPGMYIQYF,TGTGCCAGCAGCGTAGAACCGGGAATGTACATTCAGTACTTC
TRBJ2-1,17,TRBV7-9,.,many,CASSILGLRGVNNEQFF,TGTGCCAGCAGCATATTAGGACTCCGCGGGGTAAACAATGAGCAGTTCTTC
TRBJ2-5,15,TRBV29-1,.,.,CSVGPKGTDQETQYF,TGCAGCGTTGGGCCTAAAGGGACGGATCAAGAGACCCAGTACTTC
TRBJ1-2,16,TRBV5-1,.,many,CASSLEPGTHWNGYTF,TGCGCCAGCAGCTTGGAACCCGGGACCCATTGGAATGGCTACACCTTC